This T cell receptor (beta chain) was recorded in a study of cytomegalovirus exposure and HLA in healthy donors. The study's findings and limits: In an earlier analysis, most TCR beta V segments were productive about 87% or about 30% of the time.

As concerns this clone: Its cognate antigen is unknown.

The CDR3 totals 14 residues. Trimming cost V 0 bases and J 2 bases, with 8 bases left between them. Germline V gene lookup returns CDR1 SGDLS and CDR2 YYNGEE. PCR involved 60 Vbeta and 13 Jbeta primers. Libraries were prepared by immunoSEQ multiplex PCR; TCRdb keeps only in-frame clonotypes and omits some of them. This table has over 150,000 clones, around 80% appearing once. This receptor was identified in a man between 18 and 35 years old in good health and CMV-seropositive. The chain employs TRBV9 and TRBJ1-1; D is unresolved. The sequencing input was PBMCs. CDR3 sequence reads: CASSVEIENTEAFF. The CDR3 DNA reads as TGTGCCAGCAGCGTAGAGATAGAAAACACTGAAGCTTTCTTT.